Each of the 6 T cell receptor beta chains below was sequenced from the same sample in a study of cytomegalovirus exposure and HLA in healthy donors. Vbeta (60) and Jbeta (13) primers were used in the PCR. Assay used: immunoSEQ multiplex PCR; TCRdb lists only in-frame clones, some missing. The data contain roughly 140,000 clones, over 75% of them singletons. Source material: PBMCs. These receptors were obtained from a male donor in good health and CMV-seronegative.

The chain links TRBV5-1 to TRBJ1-6; D not certain. The length of the CDR3 is 13 residues. V was shortened by 0 bases and J by 8 bases, with 6 bases between the two germline ends. The germline V gene encodes CDR1 SGHRS and CDR2 YFSETQ. In DNA, the CDR3 is TGCGCCAGCAGCTTGGACAGTGATTCACCCCTCCACTTT. Translation: CASSLDSDSPLHF.

The chain joins TRBV2 to TRBJ2-5; 8 bases fit TRBD2. The J call is in doubt because the DNA end fits TRBJ2-7 better. The CDR3 covers 14 residues. Germline lookup yields CDR1 SNHLY and CDR2 FYNNEI. The CDR3 here is CASRTGTSSYEQYF. The CDR3, as DNA: TGTGCCAGCAGAACCGGGACTAGCTCCTACGAGCAGTACTTC.

In its sample, this clone was seen a few times. CDR3 amino acids: CASSRETGEQYF. The CDR3, as DNA: TGTGCCAGCAGCCGGGAGACGGGAGAGCAGTACTTC. The genes are TRBV5-6 and TRBJ2-7; TRBD2 is a possible D gene (6 bases). V lost 4 bases to trimming and J lost 7 bases, with 12 bases between them. Germline CDR1 and CDR2: SGHDT and YYEEEE. The CDR3 contains 12 residues. Combining the CDR3 with reference TRBV5-6 and TRBJ2-7 gives the whole variable domain DAGVTQSPTHLIKTRGQQVTLRCSPKSGHDTVSWYQQALGQGPQFIFQYYEEEERQRGNFPDRFSGHQFPNYSSELNVNALLLGDSALYLCASSRETGEQYFGPGTRLTVT.

This clone came up a few times. The chain links TRBV5-1 to TRBJ2-2; TRBD1 might be the D (6 bases). Germline CDR1 and CDR2: SGHRS and YFSETQ. The CDR3 has 14 residues. V lost 5 bases to trimming and J lost 1 base, with 9 bases between them. The CDR3 DNA reads as TGCGCCAGCAGGGGGACAAAGAACACCGGGGAGCTGTTTTTT. It is translated as CASRGTKNTGELFF.

This chain connects TRBV27 to TRBJ1-1, with a weak D call TRBD1 (5 bases). V shed 2 bases and J shed 4 bases, with 11 bases lying between them. The CDR3 is 14 residues long. Germline-derived CDR1 and CDR2 are MNHEY and SMNVEV (reference sequence). The CDR3 DNA reads TGTGCCAGCAGTTTAGGCAGGGAGGGCACTGAAGCTTTCTTT. Amino acid sequence: CASSLGREGTEAFF.

The V and J genes are TRBV5-1 and TRBJ2-1; 8 bases match TRBD2. The CDR3 totals 15 residues. Germline CDR1 SGHRS, CDR2 YFSETQ. Trimming took 0 bases from V and 5 from J; bases not matched to a gene: 4. CDR3 nucleotide sequence: TGCGCCAGCAGCTTGGCCGGGACTAGAGACAATGAGCAGTTCTTC. Encoded protein: CASSLAGTRDNEQFF.